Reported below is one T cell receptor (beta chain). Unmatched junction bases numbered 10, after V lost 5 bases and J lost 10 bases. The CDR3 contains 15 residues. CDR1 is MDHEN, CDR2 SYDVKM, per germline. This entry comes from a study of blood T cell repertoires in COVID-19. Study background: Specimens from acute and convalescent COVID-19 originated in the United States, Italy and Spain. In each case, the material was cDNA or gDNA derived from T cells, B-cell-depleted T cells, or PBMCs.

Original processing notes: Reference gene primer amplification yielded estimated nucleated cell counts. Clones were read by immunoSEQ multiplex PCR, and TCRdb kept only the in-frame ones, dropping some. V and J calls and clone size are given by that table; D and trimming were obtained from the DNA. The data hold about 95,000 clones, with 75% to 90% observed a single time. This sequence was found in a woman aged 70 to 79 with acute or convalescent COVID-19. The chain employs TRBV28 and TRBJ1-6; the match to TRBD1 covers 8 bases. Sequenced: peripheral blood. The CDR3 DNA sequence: TGTGCCAGCAGTCCCAGGACAGGGATGCGGTCACCCCTCCACTTT. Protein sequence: CASSPRTGMRSPLHF. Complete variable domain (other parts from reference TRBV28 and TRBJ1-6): DVKVTQSSRYLVKRTGEKVFLECVQDMDHENMFWYRQDPGLGLRLIYFSYDVKMKEKGDIPEGYSVSREKKERFSLILESASTNQTSMYLCASSPRTGMRSPLHFGNGTRLTVT.